Sequencing of this TCR beta chain was carried out in a study of cytomegalovirus exposure and HLA in healthy donors. The CDR3 length is 13 residues. Germline CDR1 reads SQVTM; CDR2 reads ANQGSEA. Trimming shortened V by 8 bases and J by 2 bases, and 15 bases separated the two germline ends. The study ran its PCR with 60 Vbeta and 13 Jbeta primers. Some clones are missing from TCRdb's copy, which holds only in-frame ones; the method was immunoSEQ multiplex PCR. The table lists more than 90,000 clones, about four fifths of them singletons. The receptor was derived from a woman in her thirties or forties in good health and CMV-seronegative. Input material: PBMCs. V gene TRBV29-1 combines with J gene TRBJ1-2; D unclear. The CDR3 spells CSSQLSENYGYTF. The CDR3 DNA is TGCAGCTCGCAGTTATCAGAAAACTATGGCTACACCTTC.